A single sample gave rise to the 16 T cell receptor beta chains below, sequenced in a study of T-cell reconstitution after alpha-beta-depleted transplantation in children. Unique molecular identifiers were used in preparing the TCRbeta library. One entry per CDR3 protein, called by TCRdb with MiXCR from the PCR reads. The sample yields 440,000 or so distinct CDR3 sequences, 43% seen once. Sequencing was performed on PBMCs, taken before TCRalphabeta/CD19-depleted stem cell transplant. These receptor sequences come from a girl aged 2 to 10 with aplastic anemia, due to receive a stem cell transplant.

The chain has TRBV6-1 and TRBJ2-2; the D is unclear. CDR1 is MNHNS and CDR2 is SASEGT in the germline V gene. The CDR3 runs 13 residues. The V and J ends lost 2 bases and 8 bases respectively, with 9 bases between them. CDR3 sequence (DNA): TGTGCCAGCAGTGAAATCGGGCCGGGGGAGCTGTTTTTT. Protein product: CASSEIGPGELFF.

The table lists this clonotype with a few counts. V and J are TRBV7-9 and TRBJ2-7, with a weak D call TRBD2 (6 bases). Germline CDR1 is SEHNR and CDR2 is FQNEAQ (reference sequence). The CDR3 runs 15 residues. V lost 4 bases, J lost 3 bases, and 16 bases lay in between. CDR3 protein: CASSSPRDSLYEQYF. The CDR3 region has the DNA TGTGCCAGCAGCTCGCCCCGGGACTCACTCTACGAGCAGTACTTC.

A note on this clonotype: One junction end disagrees with the germline gene, perhaps due to a read error. The gene calls are TRBV12-3 or TRBV12-4 and TRBJ1-5, with D possibly being TRBD1 (5 bases). CDR3 length equals 17 residues. The CDR3 loop reads CSSSLAGTVLSNQPQHF. The CDR3 DNA reads as TGTTCCAGCAGTTTAGCCGGGACTGTCTTAAGCAATCAGCCCCAGCATTTT.

The rearrangement links TRBV7-2 to TRBJ2-1; 11 bases are a match to TRBD2. V trimming: 7 bases; J trimming: 4 bases; junction bases outside the gene matches: 6. The CDR3 covers 15 residues. Germline assignment: CDR1 SGHTA and CDR2 FQGNSA. CDR3 sequence: CASNSGTSGYNEQFF. DNA of the CDR3: TGTGCCAGCAACTCAGGGACTAGCGGATACAATGAGCAGTTCTTC.

This CDR3 is CSASQREQYF. DNA for the CDR3: TGCAGTGCTAGCCAAAGAGAGCAGTACTTC. The chain recombines TRBV20-1 with TRBJ2-7; D gene uncertain. Germline CDR1 is DFQATT and CDR2 is SNEGSKA (reference sequence). This CDR3 is built from 10 residues. The germline V and J ends were trimmed by 3 bases and 7 bases, with 7 bases remaining between them.

This clonotype was recorded a few times. This chain links TRBV20-1 with TRBJ2-7, with unresolved D. Germline CDR1 DFQATT, CDR2 SNEGSKA (reference sequence). CDR3 length: 12 amino acids. V lost 3 bases and J 3 bases, leaving 9 bases between the germline ends. CDR3 in amino acids: CSASPDRYEQYF. In DNA, the CDR3 is TGCAGTGCTAGCCCCGATCGCTACGAGCAGTACTTC.

This clonotype has ten or more counts. The V and J genes are TRBV15 and TRBJ2-2; possibly TRBD1 for D (5 bases). Germline-derived CDR1 and CDR2 are LNHNV and YYDKDF (reference sequence). The CDR3 is 16 amino acids. Trimming shortened V by 3 bases and J by 2 bases, and 13 bases separated the two germline ends. The CDR3 sequence is CATSSPRVGNTGELFF. In nucleotides, the CDR3 is TGTGCCACCAGCAGCCCCAGGGTAGGAAACACCGGGGAGCTGTTTTTT.

The genes are TRBV15 and TRBJ2-3; the D gene is possibly TRBD2 (5 bases). The germline V and J ends were trimmed by 4 bases and 2 bases, with 22 bases remaining between them. This CDR3 has 18 amino acids. Per germline, CDR1 LNHNV and CDR2 YYDKDF (reference sequence). CDR3 coding DNA: TGTGCCACCAGCAAGGTGGGGATGGGGAGCGGCTTCACAGATACGCAGTATTTT. Amino acids: CATSKVGMGSGFTDTQYF.

This chain joins TRBV12-3 or TRBV12-4 and TRBJ2-5; 7 bases agree with TRBD1. The length of the CDR3 is 16 residues. V dropped 6 bases and J dropped 1; count of bases not matched to a gene: 11. CDR3 nucleotide sequence: TGTGCCAGCAGCTCCACATCAGGGACAGCCCAAGAGACCCAGTACTTC. Translated: CASSSTSGTAQETQYF.

The CDR3 bases are TGCAGTGCTCATGATGACAGGGGTCAGCCCCAGCATTTT. Encoded protein: CSAHDDRGQPQHF. V usage is TRBV20-1 and J usage is TRBJ1-5; TRBD1 agrees at 8 bases. Germline CDR1 reads DFQATT; CDR2 reads SNEGSKA (reference sequence). J was trimmed by 6 bases and V by 5 bases; bases with no gene match: 6. This CDR3 spans 13 amino acids.

The gene calls are TRBV6-2 or TRBV6-3 and TRBJ2-7; no firm D call. The CDR3 extends over 13 amino acids. Between the trimmed V and J ends, which lost 2 bases and 3 bases, there was a span of 8 bases. The germline gives CDR1 MNHEY, CDR2 SVGEGT. The CDR3 region has the DNA TGTGCCAGCAGTTACGTGCAGATCTACGAGCAGTACTTC. It translates to CASSYVQIYEQYF.

The chain recombines TRBV16 with TRBJ2-1, with 7 bases identical to TRBD2. The CDR3 totals 17 residues. Losses at the gene ends were 4 bases for V and 0 bases for J; bases not matched to a gene: 9. In germline, CDR1 is KGHSY, CDR2 FQNENV. In DNA form, the CDR3 reads TGTGCCAGCAGCCGGGTGGGGGGGTCCTTCTCCTACAATGAGCAGTTCTTC. Translating gives CASSRVGGSFSYNEQFF.

The table lists this clonotype with many counts. This chain joins TRBV6-1 and TRBJ2-5, with a tentative D call TRBD1 (5 bases). CDR3 length: 15 amino acids. V dropped 2 bases and J dropped 2 bases, with 12 bases sitting between them. The germline V gene has CDR1 MNHNS and CDR2 SASEGT. As DNA, the CDR3 is TGTGCCAGCAGTGAAATTGGGGCACCGCAAGAGACCCAGTACTTC. It translates to CASSEIGAPQETQYF.

This clonotype was recorded many times. The chain couples TRBV20-1 to TRBJ2-4, with D maybe TRBD1 (6 bases). V lost 4 bases to trimming and J lost 0 bases, with 13 bases between them. Looked up from germline, CDR1 is DFQATT and CDR2 is SNEGSKA (reference sequence). CDR3 length: 15 residues. In nucleotides, the CDR3 is TGCAGTGCTACCACAGGGAGATTAGCCAAAAACATTCAGTACTTC. It translates to CSATTGRLAKNIQYF.

This clonotype was counted a few times. V usage is TRBV14 and J usage is TRBJ1-2, with D unclear. V dropped 0 bases and J dropped 8 bases, with 4 bases sitting between them. The V gene's germline CDR1 is SGHDN and CDR2 FVKESK. CDR3 length: 11 residues. This CDR3 is CASSQDTGYTF. In DNA form, the CDR3 reads TGTGCCAGCAGCCAAGACACGGGCTACACCTTC.

This rearrangement joins TRBV6-2 or TRBV6-3 to TRBJ2-4; D possibly corresponds to TRBD2 (7 bases). The CDR3 spans 17 residues. Germline V CDR1 and CDR2: MNHEY, SVGEGT. V lost 8 bases and J lost 1, with 21 bases in between. The chain's CDR3 is CASSPAGGRAAKNIQYF. The DNA of the CDR3 is TGTGCCAGCTCCCCCGCCGGGGGGCGGGCGGCCAAAAACATTCAGTACTTC.